The text below deals with one T cell receptor beta chain. Its specificity is not known. Some clones are missing from TCRdb's copy, which holds only in-frame ones; the method was immunoSEQ multiplex PCR. The sample carries 65,000 or so clones, about 91% recorded once. The sample belongs to a study of cytomegalovirus exposure and HLA in healthy donors. Findings and limits, study-wide: The study flagged 150 to 200 TCR beta chains as cytomegalovirus-associated. The tendency of first-cohort TCR clusters to co-occur in the 120 validation repertoires was the finding of a later analysis.

The sequenced sample consisted of PBMCs. This sequence was found in a woman in her late teens or twenties in good health and CMV-seronegative.

The CDR3 DNA reads TGTGCCAGCAGCTGGGACAGGGACAATGAGCAGTTCTTC. Translating it yields CASSWDRDNEQFF. The V call is TRBV11-2, the J call TRBJ2-1; 9 positions match TRBD1. The germline V gene encodes CDR1 SGHAT and CDR2 FQNNGV. The CDR3 has 13 residues. The junction had 0 bases not matched to a gene; V was cut back by 4 bases and J by 5 bases.